The sequence of this TCR beta chain was determined in a study of identifying expanded T cells in peripheral blood. Study conclusions and caveats: Variance in clone template counts between approximately two-week samples significantly increased with total template count across all healthy donors. Approximately 1.2 clones differed between technical replicates, versus approximately 16 and 20 over time.

Healthy donors had no documented immune events, such as infections, while sampled. V shed 7 bases, J shed 4 bases, and the junction held 13 bases outside the gene matches. Germline assignment: CDR1 SQVTM and CDR2 ANQGSEA. The CDR3 sequence is 15 residues long. Points on this clone: The antigen remains undetermined.

Sequenced by immunoSEQ multiplex PCR; TCRdb stores in-frame clones only, minus some. Here the sample spans around 81,000 clones, 70% to 90% being singletons. Sequences were obtained from blood. The chain carries TRBV29-1 and TRBJ2-5; 9 bases agree with TRBD1. The origin of this receptor is a person between 18 and 70 years old in good health. CDR3 loop: CSAPQGANSRETQYF. CDR3 nucleotides: TGCAGCGCTCCACAGGGGGCCAACAGTCGAGAGACCCAGTACTTC.